Listed below are T cell receptor beta chains from one sample, sequenced in a study of control samples from healthy donors and cancer patients. The table came from immunoSEQ multiplex PCR; TCRdb's copy has only in-frame clones and leaves some out. The sample consists of around 33,000 clones, 86% of them appearing once. The material sequenced was PBMCs. These receptors were taken from a woman in her thirties or forties with lung cancer. The CDR3 runs from the conserved cysteine through the conserved F or W. Each record gives: V gene, D gene, J gene, clone size, CDR3 length, CDR3 DNA, CDR3 protein. D genes are given only for firm matches. A clone size is listed for some rows: how often the clone was seen (once, few, many), or a class if it is expanded.

>TRBV29-1|.|TRBJ2-7|.|12
TGCAGCGTTGAAGATATGGGGTACGAGCAGTACTTC
CSVEDMGYEQYF
>TRBV6-1|.|TRBJ1-1|.|13
TGTGCCAGCAGTGAATACAGGAACACTGAAGCTTTCTTT
CASSEYRNTEAFF
>TRBV9|TRBD1|TRBJ1-4|.|17
TGTGCCAGCAGCGTAGCTCCGGTGAGGGGGCAAGAGGAAAAACTGTTTTTT
CASSVAPVRGQEEKLFF
>TRBV6-1|.|TRBJ1-4|.|19
TGTGCCAGCAGTGAAGTGGGTTTTTGGACAGATTTAACTAATGAAAAACTGTTTTTT
CASSEVGFWTDLTNEKLFF
>TRBV19|.|TRBJ1-1|.|13
TGTGCCAGTAGCTCAGGGACACTAGCCGAAGCTTTCTTT
CASSSGTLAEAFF
>TRBV9|.|TRBJ1-1|.|13
TGTGCCAGCGGAGAGAGAATGGGAACTGAAGCTTTCTTT
CASGERMGTEAFF
>TRBV2|.|TRBJ2-7|few|11
TGTGCCAGCAGTGAAAGATACGAGCAGTACTTC
CASSERYEQYF
>TRBV5-5|.|TRBJ1-1|.|13
TGTGCCAGCAGCTTGGGTTCACTTACTGAAGCTTTCTTT
CASSLGSLTEAFF
>TRBV28|TRBD2|TRBJ2-3|.|16
TGTGCCAGCAGCAATTCCCCAGCGGGGGGCACAGATACGCAGTATTTT
CASSNSPAGGTDTQYF
>TRBV6-6|.|TRBJ1-6|.|16
TGTGCCAGCAGTTACTCCTTACTTGCCGATAATTCACCCCTCCACTTT
CASSYSLLADNSPLHF
>TRBV7-9|.|TRBJ1-1|.|12
TGTGCCAGCAGCTTATCGGACGCTGAAGCTTTCTTT
CASSLSDAEAFF
>TRBV19|TRBD2|TRBJ2-1|.|17
TGTGCCAGTAGTATGGAAAGCGGGGGGGCATTGTGGAATGAGCAGTTCTTC
CASSMESGGALWNEQFF
>TRBV18|TRBD1|TRBJ2-7|.|13
TGTGCCAGCTCACCCGGGACAGGCTACGAGCAGTACTTC
CASSPGTGYEQYF
>TRBV24-1|.|TRBJ1-1|.|14
TGTGCCACCAGTGATTCCCACCCGAACACTGAAGCTTTCTTT
CATSDSHPNTEAFF
>TRBV5-1|TRBD2|TRBJ2-5|once|15
TGCGCCAGCAGCTTGACTAGCGGGGGCCAAGAGACCCAGTACTTC
CASSLTSGGQETQYF
>TRBV28|TRBD1|TRBJ2-7|.|15
TGTGCCAGCATCGCGGCCGGGACAGGGTCCTACGAGCAGTACTTC
CASIAAGTGSYEQYF
>TRBV5-1|TRBD1|TRBJ2-6|.|17
TGCGCCAGCAGCTTGGCAGGGGACAGCTCTGGGGCCAACGTCCTGACTTTC
CASSLAGDSSGANVLTF
>TRBV7-9|TRBD1|TRBJ1-3|few|14
TGTGCCAGCAGCTTAAGCGACAGGGGCAACACCATATATTTT
CASSLSDRGNTIYF
>TRBV7-2|.|TRBJ1-2|.|13
TGTGCCAGCAGCTTAGTGAACCAAGGGGGCTACACCTTC
CASSLVNQGGYTF
>TRBV3-1/TRBV3-2|TRBD1|TRBJ1-3|.|17
TGTGCCAGCAGCCTCCATAGGCGGACAGGGACTGGAAACACCATATATTTT
CASSLHRRTGTGNTIYF
>TRBV4-2|TRBD1|TRBJ1-2|.|15
TGTGCCAGCAGCCCCCGCACAGGGGGCAACTATGGCTACACCTTC
CASSPRTGGNYGYTF
>TRBV4-2|TRBD1|TRBJ1-6|.|16
TGTGCCAGCAGCCAAGAAATAAACAGGGGGCTTTCACCCCTCCACTTT
CASSQEINRGLSPLHF
>TRBV30|.|TRBJ1-2|.|14
TGTGCCTGGAGTGTCGGGGTGCCCAACTATGGCTACACCTTC
CAWSVGVPNYGYTF
>TRBV7-3|.|TRBJ1-3|.|15
TGTGCCAGCAGCTTAACCGGCAACTCTGGAAACACCATATATTTT
CASSLTGNSGNTIYF
>TRBV7-8|.|TRBJ2-7|.|13
TGTGCCAGCACCCCTAGTTGGGCGGACGAGCAGTACTTC
CASTPSWADEQYF
>TRBV29-1|.|TRBJ1-1|.|13
TGCAGCGCTGTGGGTTGGGGGAACACTGAAGCTTTCTTT
CSAVGWGNTEAFF
>TRBV3-1/TRBV3-2|.|TRBJ1-2|few|15
TGTGCCAGCCCCGGGGGGGGTCGGCTAAACTATGGCTACACCTTC
CASPGGGRLNYGYTF
>TRBV28|.|TRBJ1-1|.|11
TGTGCCAGCAACGACTGGGGTGAAGCTTTCTTT
CASNDWGEAFF
>TRBV6-2/TRBV6-3|TRBD1|TRBJ1-2|.|15
TGTGCCAGCAGTTTGAATCCACAGGGGAACTATGGCTACACCTTC
CASSLNPQGNYGYTF
>TRBV6-5|.|TRBJ2-1|.|13
TGTGCCAGCAGTCCGACATCGCAACAGGAGCAGTTCTTC
CASSPTSQQEQFF
>TRBV7-2|.|TRBJ1-5|.|15
TGTGCCAGCAGCCCCAGGGATTATAGCAATCAGCCCCAGCATTTT
CASSPRDYSNQPQHF
>TRBV6-6|.|TRBJ2-7|.|15
TGTGCCAGCAGCCATAGGAGGGGGGACTTCTACGAGCAGTACTTC
CASSHRRGDFYEQYF